The next 2 T cell receptor beta chains were all read from a single sample in a study of vaccination effects on CD4 cells after COVID-19. The method was immunoSEQ multiplex PCR; TCRdb's version includes in-frame clones alone and lacks a portion of them. The sample has under 40,000 clones; 73% are singletons. Their antigens remain unidentified. Within the ViraFEST assay, antigen-specific CD4+ T cells underwent expansion with viral peptide pools prior to sequencing. The culture ran for approximately 10 days, and then CD4+ T cells were isolated. Vaccine recipients had no previous SARS-CoV-2 infection; their nucleocapsid antibodies were negative. Specimen: CD4+ T cells from PBMCs cultured with HCoV-OC43 spike peptides, collected before COVID-19 vaccination. The sample's subset: HCoV-OC43 spike overlapping peptide pool stimulation. Receptor source: a human donor who received a COVID-19 vaccine.

This clone has a handful of counts. CDR3 sequence: CASSLAGRTYEQYF. CDR3 sequence (DNA): TGTGCCAGCAGCTTAGCTGGCCGGACCTACGAGCAGTACTTC. This rearrangement joins TRBV7-9 to TRBJ2-7; D is unresolved. Trimming took 0 bases from V and 2 from J, leaving 8 bases between them. This CDR3 region has 14 residues. CDR1 and CDR2 from the germline V gene are SEHNR and FQNEAQ (reference sequence).

This clone was seen only once. The rearrangement links TRBV5-6 to TRBJ1-6; D remains ambiguous. Germline CDR1 reads SGHDT; CDR2 reads YYEEEE. Trimming cost V 0 bases and J 0 bases, with 10 bases left between them. This CDR3 comprises 17 residues. The CDR3 region has the DNA TGTGCCAGCAGCTTGGGCGGGGTCAGCTCCTATAATTCACCCCTCCACTTT. Translating it yields CASSLGGVSSYNSPLHF.